The present T cell receptor (beta chain) was sequenced within a study of shared clonotypes between healthy human individuals. Across the whole study: Plates per donor: three CD4 naive, three CD4 memory, two CD8 naive, one CD8 memory.

The V and J ends lost 6 bases and 3 bases respectively, with 11 bases between them. The CDR3 contains 14 residues. Looked up from germline, CDR1 is MNHEY and CDR2 is SMNVEV (reference sequence). Terminally differentiated effector memory CD45RA+ cells were left out of the naive CD8 fraction, which was CD45RO-negative and positively selected for CCR7. Adults of Caucasian background living in Nashville, Tennessee made up all donors. Original analysis: Junction-only immunoSEQ sequences carried no quality scores, so filtering differed. Using immunoSEQ multiplex PCR, the repertoire was profiled, and TCRdb retains in-frame clones only, with some absent. V, J and clone size were drawn from that table, and D and trimming were deduced from the DNA. The sample has some 2.1 million clones; over 85% are singletons. Regarding the study as a whole: Sampling covered blood only; tissue repertoires likely differ.

On this clone: Its specificity is not known.

The chain recombines TRBV27 with TRBJ2-2; D gene uncertain. Sample: naive CD8+ T cells sorted from blood. The source is a man younger than 35 in good health. In nucleotides, the CDR3 is TGTGCCAGCAGCATACTTGGAGACACCGGGGAGCTGTTTTTT. This sequence encodes CASSILGDTGELFF.